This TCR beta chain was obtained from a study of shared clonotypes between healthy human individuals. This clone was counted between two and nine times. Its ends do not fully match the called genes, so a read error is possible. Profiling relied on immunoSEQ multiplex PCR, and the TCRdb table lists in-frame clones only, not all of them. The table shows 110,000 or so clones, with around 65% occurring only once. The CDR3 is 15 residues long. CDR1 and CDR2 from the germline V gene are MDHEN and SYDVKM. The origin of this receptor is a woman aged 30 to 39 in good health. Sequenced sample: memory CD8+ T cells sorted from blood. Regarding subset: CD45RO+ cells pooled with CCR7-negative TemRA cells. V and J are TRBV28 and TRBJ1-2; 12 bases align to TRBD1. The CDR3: CASTGTGGLVYSYTF. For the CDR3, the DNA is TGTGCCAGCACCGGGACAGGGGGCCTTGTCTATAGCTACACCTTC.